These T cell receptor beta chains were read from a single sample in a study of blood T cell repertoires in COVID-19. Measured with immunoSEQ multiplex PCR; TCRdb has only the in-frame clones, and not every one. The sample has a few hundred thousand clones, about 90% seen once; the top ten hold roughly 7.1%. Sample: peripheral blood. The receptors stem from a woman aged 45-65 years who had recovered from COVID-19. The CDR3 runs from the conserved cysteine through the conserved F or W. The D gene is left open where the match is weak. For some rows the clone size is stated as once, few or many, or as a class when expanded; others skip it.

clone_size	d_call	v_call	j_call	cdr3_nt	cdr3_aa
NA	NA	TRBV20-1	TRBJ1-6	TGCAGTGCTAGTTTCGGTCCAGGAATTAATTCACCCCTCCACTTT	CSASFGPGINSPLHF
NA	NA	TRBV19	TRBJ2-1	TGTGCCGCAAGCCAGGGCGGGGCGAACAATGAGCAGTTCTTC	CAASQGGANNEQFF
NA	TRBD1	TRBV7-6	TRBJ1-6	TGTGCCAGCAGCCGGGACAGGGAAAGGTCACCCCTCCACTTT	CASSRDRERSPLHF
NA	NA	TRBV11-2	TRBJ1-2	TGTGCCAGCACTTTATTCCGAGAGAACTATGGCTACACCTTC	CASTLFRENYGYTF
NA	TRBD2	TRBV9	TRBJ2-3	TGTGCCAGCAGCGTCTCTAGCGGGAGGGGCACAGATACGCAGTATTTT	CASSVSSGRGTDTQYF
NA	NA	TRBV4-3	TRBJ2-2	TGCGCCAGCAGCCAAGTGATAGGACTCAACACCGGGGAGCTGTTTTTT	CASSQVIGLNTGELFF
NA	TRBD1	TRBV7-2	TRBJ1-2	TGTGCCAGCAGCCCTCGACAGGGGAGCGGCTACACCTTC	CASSPRQGSGYTF
NA	TRBD1	TRBV10-2	TRBJ2-7	TGCGCCAGCAGTGATATTGGGGACAGGGGATCGGGGGAGCAGTACTTC	CASSDIGDRGSGEQYF
NA	NA	TRBV27	TRBJ2-3	TGTGCCAGCAGTTTATATGCGAGCACAGATACGCAGTATTTT	CASSLYASTDTQYF
NA	TRBD1	TRBV3-1/TRBV3-2	TRBJ2-5	TGTGCCAGCAGCCAACGCCAGACAGGGGGATCGGAGACCCAGTACTTC	CASSQRQTGGSETQYF
NA	TRBD1	TRBV15	TRBJ1-2	TGTGCCACCAGCAGAGACCCCGGACAGGCAGAGGGCTACACCTTC	CATSRDPGQAEGYTF
NA	NA	TRBV11-2	TRBJ2-5	TGTGCCAGCAGCCTCGGAGAGACCCAGTACTTC	CASSLGETQYF
NA	TRBD1	TRBV28	TRBJ2-7	TGTGCCAGCAGTTTAGAGGCAGGGGGTTCCTACGAGCAGTACTTC	CASSLEAGGSYEQYF
NA	TRBD1	TRBV6-2/TRBV6-3	TRBJ1-5	TGTGCCAGCAGCCACAGGGGCTTACACGATCAGCCCCAGCATTTT	CASSHRGLHDQPQHF
NA	TRBD2	TRBV5-6	TRBJ2-7	TGTGCCAGCAGCATAGGACTAGCTGGGGAGCAGTACTTC	CASSIGLAGEQYF
NA	NA	TRBV5-1	TRBJ2-1	TGCGCCAGCAGCTTCCTAGACAGTCTTCAGTACAATGAGCAGTTCTTC	CASSFLDSLQYNEQFF
NA	TRBD1	TRBV10-3	TRBJ2-1	TGTGCCATCATTAGAGGACAGGGCGCCGACAATGAGCAGTTCTTC	CAIIRGQGADNEQFF
once	NA	TRBV30	TRBJ1-1	TGTGCCTGGATCACAGGGCGCACTGAAGCTTTCTTT	CAWITGRTEAFF
NA	NA	TRBV28	TRBJ2-7	TGTGCCAGCATCCTAACCGGAGGGGTCCACGAGCAGTACTTC	CASILTGGVHEQYF
once	NA	TRBV3-1/TRBV3-2	TRBJ1-2	TGTGCCAGCAGCGGTGACAGGGGCTACACCTTC	CASSGDRGYTF
NA	TRBD1	TRBV19	TRBJ2-7	TGTGCCAGTAGTTTTGGGACAGGTGGGACCTACGAGCAGTACTTC	CASSFGTGGTYEQYF
NA	NA	TRBV7-2	TRBJ1-6	TGTGCCAGCAGCTTAGGGGGGCTGGAAACCTCCTATAATTCACCCCTCCACTTT	CASSLGGLETSYNSPLHF
once	TRBD1	TRBV7-2	TRBJ1-1	TGTGCCAGCAGCTCGACAGGGGAAGGAGGAGCTTTCTTT	CASSSTGEGGAFF
NA	NA	TRBV30	TRBJ1-4	TGTGCCTGGAGTGTACGGGAAAAACTGTTTTTT	CAWSVREKLFF
NA	TRBD1	TRBV3-1/TRBV3-2	TRBJ1-4	TGTGCCAGCAGCCACCGGACAGGGAATGAAAAACTGTTTTTT	CASSHRTGNEKLFF
once	NA	TRBV9	TRBJ2-1	TGTGCCAGCAGCGTTACGACAAGCAGCTTCGATGAGCAGTTCTTC	CASSVTTSSFDEQFF
NA	NA	TRBV6-5	TRBJ2-5	TGTGCCAGCAGTTACTCCCGGGGGACCCAGTACTTC	CASSYSRGTQYF
NA	NA	TRBV28	TRBJ1-1	TGTGCCAGCCAGGGTATGAAGCTCCTGAACACTGAAGCTTTCTTT	CASQGMKLLNTEAFF
once	TRBD1	TRBV19	TRBJ2-6	TGTGCCAGTACCCCGGGACAGTACGTCCTGACTTTC	CASTPGQYVLTF